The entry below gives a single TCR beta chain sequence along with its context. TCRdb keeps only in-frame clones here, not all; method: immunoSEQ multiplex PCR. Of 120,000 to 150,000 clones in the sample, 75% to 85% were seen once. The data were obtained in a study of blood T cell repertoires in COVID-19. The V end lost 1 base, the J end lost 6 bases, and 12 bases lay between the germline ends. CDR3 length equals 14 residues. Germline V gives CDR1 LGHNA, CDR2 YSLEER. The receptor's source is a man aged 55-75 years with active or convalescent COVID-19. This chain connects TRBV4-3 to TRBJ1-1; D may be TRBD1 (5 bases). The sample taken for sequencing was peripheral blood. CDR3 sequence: CASSQGTPQAEAFF. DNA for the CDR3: TGCGCCAGCAGCCAAGGCACCCCACAGGCTGAAGCTTTCTTT.